The following is a T cell receptor (beta chain) sequence with its context. The sample comes from a study of blood T cell repertoires in COVID-19. Produced via immunoSEQ multiplex PCR; TCRdb's table is partial and in-frame only. The sample includes under 200,000 clones, approximately 90% of them seen just once. Trimming cost V 5 bases and J 3 bases, with 11 bases left between them. CDR1 is LNHDA, CDR2 SQIVND, per germline (reference sequence). The length of the CDR3 is 14 residues. The sequence was collected from a man aged 45-65 years who had recovered from COVID-19. Sequences were obtained from peripheral blood. J is TRBJ1-5 and V is TRBV19; possibly TRBD1 for D (5 bases). CDR3 protein: CASSGGGFNQPQHF. The CDR3 DNA sequence: TGTGCCAGTAGTGGGGGGGGTTTCAATCAGCCCCAGCATTTT.